These T cell receptor beta chains were read from a single sample in a study of early T cells in non-severe SARS-CoV-2 infection. MiXCR, applied by TCRdb to the 5' RACE reads, yields one record per CDR3 protein. The table lists around 93,000 distinct CDR3 sequences, about an eighth of them singletons. The specimen comprised whole blood, sampled at baseline. The source of these receptors is an adult who was a healthcare worker with PCR-confirmed SARS-CoV-2 infection or an uninfected control (not recorded which). The CDR3 runs from the conserved cysteine through the conserved F or W. A D gene is named only where the DNA matches it firmly. Not every row has a clone size; where given, it reads once, few, many or a size class.

TRBD1	TRBV27	.	TRBJ1-5	TGTGCCAGCAGCAGGGGCGGGACAGTCCTGGGGCCCCAGCATTTT	CASSRGGTVLGPQHF
TRBD2	TRBV7-3	few	TRBJ2-1	TGTGCCAGCAGCTCCGGGACTAGCGGGATATACAATGAGCAGTTCTTC	CASSSGTSGIYNEQFF
TRBD2	TRBV7-6	few	TRBJ2-5	TGTGCCAGCAGCCCCCGAATAGCGGGAGAAGGGTCCCAGTACTTC	CASSPRIAGEGSQYF
.	TRBV6-6	.	TRBJ1-6	TGTGTCAGCAGTTACAGGCGGGATTATTCACCCCTCCACTTT	CVSSYRRDYSPLHF
.	TRBV27	many	TRBJ1-3	TGTGCCAGCAGTTTTGGGGGGTCATCGGACACCATATATTTT	CASSFGGSSDTIYF
.	TRBV4-2	.	TRBJ1-4	TGTGCCAGCAGCCTGCAGGGCTCAACTAATGAAAAACTGTTTTTT	CASSLQGSTNEKLFF
TRBD1	TRBV4-1	.	TRBJ1-5	TGCGCCAGCAGCCAGACAGGGAGTAATCAGCCCCAGCATTTT	CASSQTGSNQPQHF
TRBD1	TRBV9	few	TRBJ1-2	TGTGCCAGCAGCCCGTTCCCAATCGACAGGGACTTCGGCTACACCTTC	CASSPFPIDRDFGYTF
.	TRBV20-1	.	TRBJ1-3	TGCAGTGCTAGAGCTGACAATACTGGAAACACCATATATTTT	CSARADNTGNTIYF
TRBD1	TRBV11-2	.	TRBJ1-3	TGTGCCAGCAGCTCGACAGGGGCTGGAAACACCATATATTTT	CASSSTGAGNTIYF
TRBD2	TRBV5-8	many	TRBJ2-7	TGTGCCAGCAGCTTGCTCCTGGGACTAGCCTTAACCTACGAGCAGTACTTC	CASSLLLGLALTYEQYF
TRBD2	TRBV27	.	TRBJ2-1	TGTGCCAGCAGACTATCTAGCGGGAGTGCTCAAAACTACAATGAGCAGTTCTTC	CASRLSSGSAQNYNEQFF
.	TRBV15	.	TRBJ1-1	TGTGCCACCAGCAGAGATCGAATCGGGGCGGACACTGAAGCTTTCTTT	CATSRDRIGADTEAFF
.	TRBV21-1	few	TRBJ2-3	TGTGCCAGCAGCAAGATGCCCGGGAGAGTCACAGATACGCAGTATTTT	CASSKMPGRVTDTQYF
TRBD1	TRBV20-1	.	TRBJ1-4	TGCAGTGCTAGAGTTAACAGGGGGCTAACTAATGAAAAACTGTTTTTT	CSARVNRGLTNEKLFF
.	TRBV6-5	.	TRBJ2-7	TGTGCCAGCAGAGTTCCGGGACAAGGCTACGAGCAGTACTTC	CASRVPGQGYEQYF
TRBD2	TRBV20-1	.	TRBJ2-3	TGCAGTGCCCTTTGGCCTAGCGGGCTTCTAGATACGCAGTATTTT	CSALWPSGLLDTQYF
TRBD2	TRBV5-1	few	TRBJ2-3	TGCGCCAGCAGCTCGGCGGGCCAGCGGGAGTTGGTTACGCAGTATTTT	CASSSAGQRELVTQYF
.	TRBV12-3/TRBV12-4	.	TRBJ1-1	TGTGCCAGCAGTTTAGGGGCAGCAAAGCGGAACACTGAAGCTTTCTTT	CASSLGAAKRNTEAFF
.	TRBV7-9	few	TRBJ2-3	TGTGCCAGCAGTCTTGGGGGGCGACTAAGCACAGATACGCAGTATTTT	CASSLGGRLSTDTQYF
TRBD1	TRBV20-1	many	TRBJ1-5	TGCAGTGCTACGATCGACAGGGGCGGGCAGCCCCAGCATTTT	CSATIDRGGQPQHF
TRBD2	TRBV12-3/TRBV12-4	few	TRBJ2-1	TGTGCCAGCAGTCCTGGACTAGCGGGAGGGCGGGGTTACAATGAGCAGTTCTTC	CASSPGLAGGRGYNEQFF
.	TRBV9	many	TRBJ1-3	TGTGCCAGCAGCGTAGGAACCGGAAACACCATATATTTT	CASSVGTGNTIYF
.	TRBV14	few	TRBJ2-2	TGTGCCAGCAGCCATAAGGCCGGGGAGCTGTTTTTT	CASSHKAGELFF
.	TRBV7-3	few	TRBJ1-3	TGTGCCAGCAACCCCGGGCACGCTGGAAACACCATATATTTT	CASNPGHAGNTIYF
.	TRBV28	.	TRBJ2-7	TGTGCCAGCAGTTTGCACTCCTCCGCCGAGCAGTACTTC	CASSLHSSAEQYF
.	TRBV20-1	.	TRBJ2-1	TGCAGTGCTAGAAGGGCTGGGCAGGGACGTTCCTACAATGAGCAGTTCTTC	CSARRAGQGRSYNEQFF
TRBD1	TRBV2	few	TRBJ2-4	TGTGCCAGCAGTTCACAGGGGAAGGGGACCAAAAACATTCAGTACTTC	CASSSQGKGTKNIQYF
TRBD2	TRBV11-2	few	TRBJ2-7	TGTGCCAGCCTACGGGGGGGCTACGAGCAGTACTTC	CASLRGGYEQYF
TRBD1	TRBV28	.	TRBJ1-1	TGTGCCAGCAGTATCCGAGCAGGGGGGAACACTGAAGCTTTCTTT	CASSIRAGGNTEAFF
.	TRBV7-3	many	TRBJ2-1	TGTGCCAGCAGCAAAGGGCCCCCAGGGGCGGCTTACAATGAGCAGTTCTTC	CASSKGPPGAAYNEQFF
.	TRBV19	.	TRBJ2-3	TGTGCCAGTAGTATGAACTTGTTTCCTTCAGATACGCAGTATTTT	CASSMNLFPSDTQYF
.	TRBV29-1	.	TRBJ2-1	TGCAGCGTTGATCCACAACGTGAGCAGTTCTTC	CSVDPQREQFF
.	TRBV7-2	few	TRBJ2-7	TGTGCCAGCAGCTTAGGAGTGGCCTCCTACGAGCAGTACTTC	CASSLGVASYEQYF
TRBD1	TRBV28	many	TRBJ1-1	TGTGCCAGCAGTTTACCAGGACAGGGGGAAGCTTTCTTT	CASSLPGQGEAFF
TRBD1	TRBV28	few	TRBJ1-5	TGTGCCAGCAGTCCCCGGGACAGGGGCCGGCTCAATCAGCCCCAGCATTTT	CASSPRDRGRLNQPQHF
.	TRBV7-8	few	TRBJ2-1	TGTGCCAGCAGCTCAGTAGGGGGAAGCAATGAGCAGTTCTTC	CASSSVGGSNEQFF
.	TRBV24-1	many	TRBJ2-7	TGTGCCACCAGTGACCCCGCGGGGGCACAATACGAGCAGTACTTC	CATSDPAGAQYEQYF
.	TRBV7-2	.	TRBJ2-2	TGTGCCAGCAGCTTAACCCGTGGCACCGGGGAGCTGTTTTTT	CASSLTRGTGELFF
TRBD1	TRBV27	.	TRBJ1-1	TGTGCCAGCAGTCTGACAGGGGTGAACACTGAAGCTTTCTTT	CASSLTGVNTEAFF
TRBD1	TRBV6-5	many	TRBJ1-4	TGTGCCAGCAGCCAGGGACAGGGAGATGGTAATGAAAAACTGTTTTTT	CASSQGQGDGNEKLFF
.	TRBV21-1	many	TRBJ1-5	TGTGCCAGCAGCAAAACCTTAGGACAGGGGAGAAATCAGCCCCAGCATTTT	CASSKTLGQGRNQPQHF
.	TRBV29-1	.	TRBJ2-1	TGCAGCGTTGATATACGGACAGAAGAGCAGTTCTTC	CSVDIRTEEQFF
.	TRBV10-1	few	TRBJ2-3	TGCGCCAGCAGTCCTCGATGGACGGAGCGCCCAGATACGCAGTATTTT	CASSPRWTERPDTQYF
TRBD2	TRBV7-6	few	TRBJ2-2	TGTGCCAGCAGCTCTCAACCGGGACTAGCGGGTTCAGGGGAGCTGTTTTTT	CASSSQPGLAGSGELFF
.	TRBV18	.	TRBJ1-3	TGTGCCAGCTCACCGATTGGAAACACCATATATTTT	CASSPIGNTIYF
TRBD2	TRBV5-1	.	TRBJ2-1	TGCGCCAGCAGCTTGAAGCTAGCGGGAGACGGTGAGCAGTTCTTC	CASSLKLAGDGEQFF
.	TRBV10-3	few	TRBJ2-5	TGTGCCATCACAATTGACCCCAAAGAGACCCAGTACTTC	CAITIDPKETQYF
.	TRBV7-9	.	TRBJ1-3	TGTGCCAGCAGCCAGAATCGAGCTGCTGGAAACACCATATATTTT	CASSQNRAAGNTIYF
TRBD2	TRBV24-1	few	TRBJ2-3	TGTGCCACCAGCACAACTAGCGGGGGTGACATAAGCACAGATACGCAGTATTTT	CATSTTSGGDISTDTQYF
.	TRBV20-1	few	TRBJ1-3	TGCAGTGCTAGAGGGAGGGACACCATATATTTT	CSARGRDTIYF
.	TRBV5-6	many	TRBJ1-2	TGTGCCAGCAGCTTACCGATTGGAGGCTACACCTTC	CASSLPIGGYTF
.	TRBV11-3	few	TRBJ1-2	TGTGCCAGCAGCCCTGACGACCGCTCCTTTAACTATGGCTACACCTTC	CASSPDDRSFNYGYTF
.	TRBV7-6	few	TRBJ2-1	TGTGCCAGCAGCGCCCTAGCATCCTCATCTGGGGAGCAGTTCTTC	CASSALASSSGEQFF
.	TRBV9	many	TRBJ1-3	TGTGCCAGCAGCGTCGGAAACACCATATATTTT	CASSVGNTIYF
.	TRBV7-3	few	TRBJ2-3	TGTGCCAGCAGCTCCCCTAGGGACACAGATACGCAGTATTTT	CASSSPRDTDTQYF
.	TRBV5-5	.	TRBJ1-1	TGTGCCAGCAGCTTGGAGATATCGGGGGCGAGGAGTAACACTGAAGCTTTCTTT	CASSLEISGARSNTEAFF
.	TRBV29-1	many	TRBJ2-1	TGCAGCGTTGAAGGGACGGGGGACAATGAGCAGTTCTTC	CSVEGTGDNEQFF
TRBD1	TRBV7-9	many	TRBJ1-5	TGTGCCAGCAGCATCATAGGACAGGGAGGAACGCAGCCCCAGCATTTT	CASSIIGQGGTQPQHF